These T cell receptor beta chains were read from a single sample in a study of blood T cells in healthy people across ages. TCRdb re-derived calls from the 5' RACE reads in MiXCR, one entry per CDR3 protein. Altogether 1 million or so distinct CDR3 sequences are present, 40% to 50% being singletons, with the ten largest covering approximately 19%. Sequencing used blood. The receptors originated from a woman aged 60-75 years in good health. Both conserved end residues are part of each CDR3. A D gene is named only where the DNA matches it firmly. The size entry is marked missing in some rows and otherwise reads once, few, many or a size class.

D gene	V gene	clone size	J gene	CDR3 protein	CDR3 DNA
NA	TRBV30	NA	TRBJ2-7	CVWRPRGGPYEQYF	TGTGTCTGGAGGCCTCGGGGAGGCCCCTACGAGCAGTACTTC
TRBD1	TRBV20-1	NA	TRBJ1-6	CSARTGESPLHF	TGCAGTGCTAGGACAGGGGAATCGCCCCTCCACTTT
NA	TRBV6-6	NA	TRBJ2-3	CASSDRGGRTDTQYF	TGTGCCAGCAGTGACCGAGGGGGACGCACAGATACGCAGTATTTT
NA	TRBV24-1	NA	TRBJ2-1	CATSDWTAGLQRYNEQFF	TGTGCCACCAGTGATTGGACGGCGGGCCTACAAAGATACAATGAGCAGTTCTTC
NA	TRBV25-1	NA	TRBJ1-2	CASSESGQNFGYTF	TGTGCCAGCAGTGAATCCGGACAGAACTTTGGCTACACCTTC
NA	TRBV5-5	NA	TRBJ2-5	CASSTGLAQETQYF	TGTGCCAGCAGTACGGGGCTAGCCCAAGAGACCCAGTACTTC
TRBD1	TRBV3-1	few	TRBJ2-5	CASSQLGGAQETQYF	TGTGCCAGCAGCCAACTAGGGGGCGCACAAGAGACCCAGTACTTC
TRBD2	TRBV11-2	NA	TRBJ2-7	CASSSRPSGEYYEQYF	TGTGCCAGCAGCTCAAGGCCCAGCGGGGAATACTACGAGCAGTACTTC
NA	TRBV28	NA	TRBJ2-4	CASSGGNKNIQYF	TGTGCCAGCAGCGGGGGAAACAAAAACATTCAGTACTTC
NA	TRBV3-1	NA	TRBJ2-1	CASSHRLWLDEQFF	TGTGCCAGCAGCCATCGCCTGTGGTTAGATGAGCAGTTCTTC
TRBD2	TRBV11-1	NA	TRBJ2-7	CASSLPESAGGLYEQYF	TGTGCCAGCAGCTTACCGGAGAGTGCGGGAGGCCTCTATGAGCAGTACTTC
TRBD2	TRBV27	few	TRBJ2-7	CASSPLGLAISYEQYF	TGTGCCAGCAGTCCGTTGGGACTAGCCATCTCCTACGAGCAGTACTTC
TRBD1	TRBV7-9	few	TRBJ2-7	CASSLAGTGGLYEQYF	TGTGCCAGCAGCTTAGCCGGGACAGGGGGCTTATACGAGCAGTACTTC
NA	TRBV12-3/TRBV12-4	few	TRBJ2-5	CASRRTGASRGETQYF	TGTGCCAGCAGAAGAACCGGGGCCTCCAGGGGAGAGACCCAGTACTTC
TRBD2	TRBV4-1	many	TRBJ2-3	CASSQGLAGAFYTDTQYF	TGCGCCAGCAGCCAAGGGTTGGCGGGAGCGTTCTACACAGATACGCAGTATTTT
TRBD2	TRBV11-2	NA	TRBJ2-1	CASSLGGMKTSGNKEQFF	TGTGCCAGCAGCTTAGGAGGGATGAAGACTAGCGGCAACAAGGAGCAGTTCTTC
TRBD1	TRBV7-2	NA	TRBJ2-5	CASSFRQGGTQYF	TGTGCCAGCAGCTTCCGACAGGGTGGGACCCAGTACTTC
NA	TRBV5-1	NA	TRBJ1-5	CASSLAPSGGDQPQHF	TGCGCCAGCAGCTTGGCCCCAAGTGGGGGGGATCAGCCCCAGCATTTT
NA	TRBV12-3/TRBV12-4	NA	TRBJ2-3	CASIFRARTDVQYF	TGTGCCAGCATTTTTAGAGCGCGAACAGATGTGCAGTATTTT
TRBD2	TRBV7-9	NA	TRBJ2-3	CASSTTVAGLHTQYF	TGTGCCAGCAGCACAACTGTAGCGGGACTTCATACGCAGTATTTT
NA	TRBV6-1	NA	TRBJ1-2	CASSEMDIRIYGYTF	TGTGCCAGCAGTGAAATGGACATCCGCATCTATGGCTACACCTTC
TRBD1	TRBV5-1	many	TRBJ1-5	CASSLGDRGDQPQHF	TGCGCCAGCAGCTTGGGGGACAGGGGCGATCAGCCCCAGCATTTT
TRBD1	TRBV10-3	few	TRBJ1-2	CAVTGTGKDYGYTF	TGTGCCGTCACCGGGACAGGGAAGGACTATGGCTACACCTTC
NA	TRBV29-1	few	TRBJ1-2	CSVDKDYGYTF	TGCAGCGTTGATAAGGACTATGGCTACACCTTC
NA	TRBV3-1	NA	TRBJ2-3	CASSPWREVDTQYF	TGTGCCAGCAGCCCCTGGAGGGAGGTAGATACGCAGTATTTT
TRBD2	TRBV20-1	once	TRBJ2-7	CSAARRTSGTYEQYF	TGCAGTGCTGCCCGCCGGACTAGCGGAACCTACGAGCAGTACTTC
TRBD1	TRBV7-2	NA	TRBJ2-7	CASSVNRGLEQYF	TGTGCCAGCAGCGTCAACAGGGGGCTCGAGCAGTACTTC
TRBD2	TRBV6-2/TRBV6-3	NA	TRBJ2-3	CASSYRTSDRTDTRYF	TGTGCCAGCAGTTATCGGACTAGCGATCGCACAGATACGCGGTATTTT
NA	TRBV6-2/TRBV6-3	few	TRBJ2-5	CASSSPWVRGQETQYF	TGTGCCAGCAGTTCCCCTTGGGTGAGGGGCCAAGAGACCCAGTACTTC
NA	TRBV7-2	few	TRBJ2-7	CASSLAWEDEQYF	TGTGCCAGCAGCTTAGCTTGGGAGGACGAGCAGTACTTC
NA	TRBV4-1	NA	TRBJ2-1	CASSQTSQISYNEQFF	TGCGCCAGCAGCCAAACCTCACAGATCTCCTACAATGAGCAGTTCTTC
TRBD2	TRBV12-3/TRBV12-4	NA	TRBJ2-3	CASSLMVRAGAGGRTDTQYF	TGTGCCAGCAGTTTAATGGTCAGGGCTGGAGCGGGAGGGCGCACAGATACGCAGTATTTT
TRBD2	TRBV4-2	NA	TRBJ2-1	CASSLFVAGATYNEQFF	TGTGCCAGCAGCCTATTTGTGGCGGGAGCCACCTACAATGAGCAGTTCTTC
NA	TRBV6-5	NA	TRBJ2-7	CASSSSDSSSYEQYF	TGTGCCAGCAGTTCCTCGGACTCTAGCTCCTACGAGCAGTACTTC
NA	TRBV3-1	NA	TRBJ2-5	CASSNRLTAQETQYF	TGTGCCAGCTCTAACAGGTTAACTGCCCAAGAGACCCAGTACTTC
NA	TRBV21-1	NA	TRBJ2-6	CASSLLAHSSGANVLTF	TGTGCCAGCAGCTTACTAGCGCATAGCTCTGGGGCCAACGTCCTGACTTTC
NA	TRBV6-2/TRBV6-3	few	TRBJ2-5	CASSYPQGTQYF	TGTGCCAGCAGTTACCCACAGGGGACCCAGTACTTC
TRBD2	TRBV4-1	few	TRBJ2-5	CASSPRSGLEQETQYF	TGCGCCAGCAGCCCCAGATCGGGACTAGAGCAAGAGACCCAGTACTTC
NA	TRBV29-1	NA	TRBJ1-1	CSGTGQLNTEAFF	TGCAGCGGCACCGGCCAGCTGAACACTGAAGCTTTCTTT
NA	TRBV9	few	TRBJ2-1	CASSVVPERGEQFF	TGTGCCAGCAGCGTAGTACCGGAACGGGGTGAGCAGTTCTTC
TRBD2	TRBV20-1	once	TRBJ2-1	CSAENSGRAYNEQFF	TGCAGTGCGGAAAATAGCGGGAGGGCCTACAATGAGCAGTTCTTC
NA	TRBV28	NA	TRBJ2-5	CASSMTGRMTQYF	TGTGCCAGCAGTATGACAGGGAGGATGACCCAGTACTTC
NA	TRBV20-1	NA	TRBJ2-7	CSARDGAHSYEQYF	TGCAGTGCTAGAGATGGGGCCCACTCCTACGAGCAGTACTTC
NA	TRBV7-2	NA	TRBJ1-2	CANSLSVGSGGIDGYTF	TGTGCCAACAGCTTATCAGTAGGGTCCGGCGGGATCGATGGCTACACCTTC
NA	TRBV10-3	NA	TRBJ2-7	CAISESIVLGAEPYEQYF	TGTGCCATCAGTGAGTCGATAGTTTTGGGGGCCGAACCCTACGAGCAGTACTTC
TRBD2	TRBV20-1	few	TRBJ2-5	CSAPTRGLAHQETQYF	TGCAGTGCTCCTACTAGGGGACTAGCGCACCAAGAGACCCAGTACTTC
TRBD1	TRBV7-2	NA	TRBJ1-6	CASSPGIGGVRSYNSPLHF	TGTGCCAGCAGCCCAGGGATAGGGGGCGTCAGGTCCTATAATTCACCCCTCCACTTT
NA	TRBV10-3	NA	TRBJ1-3	CAISERISGNTIYF	TGTGCCATCAGTGAACGGATTTCTGGAAACACCATATATTTT
NA	TRBV6-2/TRBV6-3	NA	TRBJ2-1	CASSFSNTEQFF	TGTGCCAGCAGTTTCTCCAACACCGAGCAGTTCTTC
NA	TRBV25-1	few	TRBJ2-5	CASSGARGRPPSETQYF	TGTGCCAGCAGTGGGGCTCGGGGCCGCCCCCCTTCGGAGACCCAGTACTTC
NA	TRBV15	few	TRBJ2-1	CATSRDRGSSYNEQFF	TGTGCCACCAGCAGAGATCGAGGGAGCTCCTACAATGAGCAGTTCTTC
TRBD1	TRBV5-1	few	TRBJ2-7	CASSSPQEGQGSYEQYF	TGCGCCAGCAGCTCCCCCCAGGAGGGACAGGGGTCTTACGAGCAGTACTTC
NA	TRBV5-1	NA	TRBJ2-2	CASSLMGKLNTGELFF	TGCGCCAGCAGCTTGATGGGGAAACTGAACACCGGGGAGCTGTTTTTT
NA	TRBV29-1	NA	TRBJ1-2	CSVAQTITGPANYGYTF	TGCAGCGTTGCCCAAACAATTACAGGCCCTGCTAACTATGGCTACACCTTC
NA	TRBV24-1	NA	TRBJ2-1	CAASDGSWERGGPATAYNEQFF	TGTGCCGCCAGTGATGGAAGTTGGGAGAGGGGTGGACCTGCCACGGCCTACAATGAGCAGTTCTTC
NA	TRBV7-9	NA	TRBJ2-3	CASSFFGGRKHTTPDTQYF	TGTGCCAGCAGCTTTTTCGGGGGCCGGAAACATACGACCCCAGATACGCAGTATTTT
TRBD1	TRBV5-1	NA	TRBJ2-7	CASSPAGTGAYEQYF	TGTGCCAGCAGTCCCGCCGGGACAGGGGCCTACGAGCAGTACTTC
NA	TRBV28	NA	TRBJ2-7	CASSFSAVPSYGQYF	TGTGCCAGCAGTTTTAGTGCGGTTCCCTCCTACGGGCAGTACTTC
TRBD2	TRBV7-9	NA	TRBJ2-1	CASESSGRSEQFF	TGTGCCAGCGAATCCAGCGGGAGAAGTGAGCAGTTCTTC
NA	TRBV7-6	few	TRBJ2-3	CASSLPPITDTQYF	TGTGCCAGCAGCTTACCCCCCATCACAGATACGCAGTATTTT